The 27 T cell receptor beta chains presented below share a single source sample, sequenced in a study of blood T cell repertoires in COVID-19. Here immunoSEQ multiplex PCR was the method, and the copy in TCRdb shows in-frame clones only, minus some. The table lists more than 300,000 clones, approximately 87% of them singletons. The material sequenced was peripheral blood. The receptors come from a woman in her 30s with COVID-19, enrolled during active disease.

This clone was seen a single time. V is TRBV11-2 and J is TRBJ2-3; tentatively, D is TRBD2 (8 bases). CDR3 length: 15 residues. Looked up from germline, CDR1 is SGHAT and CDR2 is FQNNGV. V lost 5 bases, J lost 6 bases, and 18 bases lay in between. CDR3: CASSIVGLGGDTQYF. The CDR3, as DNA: TGTGCCAGCAGCATAGTGGGACTAGGGGGCGATACGCAGTATTTT.

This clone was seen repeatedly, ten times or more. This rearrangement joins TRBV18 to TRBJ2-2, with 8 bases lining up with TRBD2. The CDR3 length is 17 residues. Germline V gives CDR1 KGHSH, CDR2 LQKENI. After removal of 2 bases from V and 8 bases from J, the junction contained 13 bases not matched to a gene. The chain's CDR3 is CASSPGPGRAFSGELFF. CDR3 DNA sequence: TGTGCCAGCTCACCAGGGCCCGGGAGGGCCTTTTCTGGGGAGCTGTTTTTT. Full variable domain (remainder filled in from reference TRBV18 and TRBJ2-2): NAGVMQNPRHLVRRRGQEARLRCSPMKGHSHVYWYRQLPEEGLKFMVYLQKENIIDESGMPKERFSAEFPKEGPSILRIQQVVRGDSAAYFCASSPGPGRAFSGELFFGEGSRLTVL.

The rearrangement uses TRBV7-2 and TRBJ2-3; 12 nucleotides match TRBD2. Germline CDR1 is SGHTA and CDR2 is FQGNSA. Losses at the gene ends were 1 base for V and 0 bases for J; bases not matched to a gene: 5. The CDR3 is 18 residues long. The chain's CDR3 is CASSLGLAGGSSTDTQYF. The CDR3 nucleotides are TGTGCCAGCAGCTTAGGCCTAGCGGGAGGGTCTAGCACAGATACGCAGTATTTT. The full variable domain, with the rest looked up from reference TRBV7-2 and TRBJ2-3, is GAGVSQSPSNKVTEKGKDVELRCDPISGHTALYWYRQSLGQGLEFLIYFQGNSAPDKSGLPSDRFSAERTGGSVSTLTIQRTQQEDSAVYLCASSLGLAGGSSTDTQYFGPGTRLTVL.

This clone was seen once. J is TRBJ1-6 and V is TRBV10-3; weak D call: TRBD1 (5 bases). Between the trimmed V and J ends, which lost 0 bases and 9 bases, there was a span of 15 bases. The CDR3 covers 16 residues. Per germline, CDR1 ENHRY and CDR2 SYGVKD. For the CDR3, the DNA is TGTGCCATCAGTGAGTCGAAGGGACTTGAGGGTTCACCCCTCCACTTT. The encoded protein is CAISESKGLEGSPLHF.

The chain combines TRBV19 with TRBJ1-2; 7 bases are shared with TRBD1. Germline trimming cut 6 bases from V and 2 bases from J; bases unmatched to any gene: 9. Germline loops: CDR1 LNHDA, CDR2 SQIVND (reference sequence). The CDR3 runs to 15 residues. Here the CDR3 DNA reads TGTGCCAGTAGCGGACCTGACAGGGCGAACTATGGCTACACCTTC. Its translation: CASSGPDRANYGYTF.

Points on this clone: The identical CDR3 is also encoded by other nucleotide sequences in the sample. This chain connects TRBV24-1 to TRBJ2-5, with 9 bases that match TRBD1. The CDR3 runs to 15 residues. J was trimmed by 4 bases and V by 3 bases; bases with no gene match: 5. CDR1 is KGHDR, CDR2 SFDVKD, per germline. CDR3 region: CATSDPGQGGETQYF. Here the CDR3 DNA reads TGTGCCACCAGTGATCCGGGACAGGGAGGAGAGACCCAGTACTTC.

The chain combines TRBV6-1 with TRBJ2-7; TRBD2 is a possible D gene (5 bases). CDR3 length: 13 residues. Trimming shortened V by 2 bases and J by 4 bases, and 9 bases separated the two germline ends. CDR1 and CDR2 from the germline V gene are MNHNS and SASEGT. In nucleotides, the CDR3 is TGTGCCAGCAGTGAACCGGGATCTTACGAGCAGTACTTC. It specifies CASSEPGSYEQYF.

CDR3 DNA: TGTGCCAGCAGTAGTGCCCGGGCGGGGGTTGAAGCTTTCTTT. It is translated as CASSSARAGVEAFF. This rearrangement joins TRBV2 to TRBJ1-1, with a tentative D call TRBD1 (5 bases). Trimming removed 5 bases at V and 7 bases at J, with 17 bases between. Germline V gene sequence: CDR1 SNHLY, CDR2 FYNNEI. This CDR3 contains 14 residues.

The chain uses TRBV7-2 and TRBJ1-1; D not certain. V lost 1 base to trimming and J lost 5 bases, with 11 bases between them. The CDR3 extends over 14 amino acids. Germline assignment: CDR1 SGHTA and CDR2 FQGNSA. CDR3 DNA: TGTGCCAGCAGCTTAGAACGCCGGTTTACTGAAGCTTTCTTT. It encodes CASSLERRFTEAFF.

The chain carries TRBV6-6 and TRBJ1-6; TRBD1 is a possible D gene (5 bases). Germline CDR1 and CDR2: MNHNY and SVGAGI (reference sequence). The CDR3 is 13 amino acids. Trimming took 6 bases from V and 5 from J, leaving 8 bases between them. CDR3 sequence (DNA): TGTGCCAGCAGCGGGGGAGATAATTCACCCCTCCACTTT. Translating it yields CASSGGDNSPLHF.

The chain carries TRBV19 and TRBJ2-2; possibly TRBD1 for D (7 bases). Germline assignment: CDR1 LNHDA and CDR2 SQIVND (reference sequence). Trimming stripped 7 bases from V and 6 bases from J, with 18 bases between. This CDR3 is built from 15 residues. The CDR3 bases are TGTGCCAGTACTCCCCATGCGGGACAGTCCGGGGAGCTGTTTTTT. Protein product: CASTPHAGQSGELFF. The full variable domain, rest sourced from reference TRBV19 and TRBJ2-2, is DGGITQSPKYLFRKEGQNVTLSCEQNLNHDAMYWYRQDPGQGLRLIYYSQIVNDFQKGDIAEGYSVSREKKESFPLTVTSAQKNPTAFYLCASTPHAGQSGELFFGEGSRLTVL.

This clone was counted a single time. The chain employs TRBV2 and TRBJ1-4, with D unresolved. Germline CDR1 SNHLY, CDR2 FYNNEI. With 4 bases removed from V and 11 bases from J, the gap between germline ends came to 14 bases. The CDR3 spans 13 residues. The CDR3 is CASSVVLSNKLFF. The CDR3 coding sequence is TGTGCCAGCAGTGTGGTACTGTCAAACAAACTGTTTTTT.

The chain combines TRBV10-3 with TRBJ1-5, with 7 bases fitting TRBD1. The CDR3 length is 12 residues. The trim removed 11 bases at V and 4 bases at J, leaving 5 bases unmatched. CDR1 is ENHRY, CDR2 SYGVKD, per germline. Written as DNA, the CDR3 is TGTGCCGTAAGGACAGGTAATCAGCCCCAGCATTTT. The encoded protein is CAVRTGNQPQHF.

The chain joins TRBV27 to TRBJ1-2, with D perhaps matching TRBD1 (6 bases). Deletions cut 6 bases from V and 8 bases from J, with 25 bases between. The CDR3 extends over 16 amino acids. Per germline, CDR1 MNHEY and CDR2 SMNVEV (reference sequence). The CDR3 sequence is CASSETGTLHRWGYTF. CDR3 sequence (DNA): TGTGCCAGCAGCGAAACCGGGACACTTCACAGGTGGGGCTACACCTTC.

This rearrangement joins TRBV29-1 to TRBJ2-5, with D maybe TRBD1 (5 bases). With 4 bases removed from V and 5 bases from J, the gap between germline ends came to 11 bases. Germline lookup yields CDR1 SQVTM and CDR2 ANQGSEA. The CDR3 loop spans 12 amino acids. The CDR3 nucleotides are TGCAGCGTTGGCAGGGCCCAGGAGACCCAGTACTTC. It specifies CSVGRAQETQYF.

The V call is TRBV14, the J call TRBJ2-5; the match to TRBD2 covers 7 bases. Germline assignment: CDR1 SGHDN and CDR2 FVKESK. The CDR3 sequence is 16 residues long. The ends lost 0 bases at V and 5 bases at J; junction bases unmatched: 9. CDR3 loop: CASSQEGAGDWETQYF. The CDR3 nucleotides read TGTGCCAGCAGCCAAGAAGGGGCGGGAGATTGGGAGACCCAGTACTTC.

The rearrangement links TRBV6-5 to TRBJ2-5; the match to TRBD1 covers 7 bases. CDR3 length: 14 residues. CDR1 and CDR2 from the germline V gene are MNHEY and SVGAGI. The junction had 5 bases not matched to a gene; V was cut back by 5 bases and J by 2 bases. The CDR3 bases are TGTGCCAGCAGTCGCCGGGGACAGCAAGAGACCCAGTACTTC. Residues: CASSRRGQQETQYF.

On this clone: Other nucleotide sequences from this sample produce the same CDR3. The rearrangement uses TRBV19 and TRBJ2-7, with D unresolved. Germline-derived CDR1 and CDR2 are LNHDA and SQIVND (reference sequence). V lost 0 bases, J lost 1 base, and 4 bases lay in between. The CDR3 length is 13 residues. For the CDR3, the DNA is TGTGCCAGTAGTATAGACCGGTCCTACGAGCAGTACTTC. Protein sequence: CASSIDRSYEQYF.

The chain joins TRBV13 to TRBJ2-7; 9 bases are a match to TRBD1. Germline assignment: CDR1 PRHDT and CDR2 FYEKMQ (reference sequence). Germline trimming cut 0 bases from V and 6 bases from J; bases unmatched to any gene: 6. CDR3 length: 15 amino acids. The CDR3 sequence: CASSLGQGATGEQYF. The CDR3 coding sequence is TGTGCCAGCAGCTTAGGACAGGGGGCTACTGGCGAGCAGTACTTC.

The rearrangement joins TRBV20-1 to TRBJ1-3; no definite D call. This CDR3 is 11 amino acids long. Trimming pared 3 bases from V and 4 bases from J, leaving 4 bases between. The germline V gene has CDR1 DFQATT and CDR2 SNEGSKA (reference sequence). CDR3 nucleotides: TGCAGTGCTAGGGAGGGAAACACCATATATTTT. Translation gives CSAREGNTIYF.

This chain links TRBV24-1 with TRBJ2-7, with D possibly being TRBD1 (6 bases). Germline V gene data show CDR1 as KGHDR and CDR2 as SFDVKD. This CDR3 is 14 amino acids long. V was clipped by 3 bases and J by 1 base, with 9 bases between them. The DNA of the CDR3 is TGTGCCACCAGTGATAGGGGGACATCCTACGAGCAGTACTTC. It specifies CATSDRGTSYEQYF.

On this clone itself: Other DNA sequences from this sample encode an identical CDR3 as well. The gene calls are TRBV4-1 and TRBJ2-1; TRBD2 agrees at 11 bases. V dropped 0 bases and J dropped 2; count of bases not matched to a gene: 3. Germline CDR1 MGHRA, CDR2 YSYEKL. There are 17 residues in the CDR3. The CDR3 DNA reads TGCGCCAGCAGCCAAGATTTGACTAGCGGGACCTACAATGAGCAGTTCTTC. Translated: CASSQDLTSGTYNEQFF.

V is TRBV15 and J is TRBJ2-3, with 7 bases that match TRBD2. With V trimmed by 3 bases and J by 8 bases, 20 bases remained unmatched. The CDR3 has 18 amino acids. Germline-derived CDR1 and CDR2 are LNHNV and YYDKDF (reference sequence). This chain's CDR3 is CATSSRSVGGRPSGTQYF. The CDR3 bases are TGTGCCACCAGCAGCCGCTCAGTCGGCGGGAGACCCTCTGGTACGCAGTATTTT.

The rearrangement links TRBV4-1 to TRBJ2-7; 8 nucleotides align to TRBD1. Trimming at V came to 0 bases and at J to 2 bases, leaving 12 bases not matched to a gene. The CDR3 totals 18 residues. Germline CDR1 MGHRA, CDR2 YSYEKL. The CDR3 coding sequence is TGCGCCAGCAGCCAAGAAGGGGGGATGACAGGGGAGACCTACGAGCAGTACTTC. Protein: CASSQEGGMTGETYEQYF.

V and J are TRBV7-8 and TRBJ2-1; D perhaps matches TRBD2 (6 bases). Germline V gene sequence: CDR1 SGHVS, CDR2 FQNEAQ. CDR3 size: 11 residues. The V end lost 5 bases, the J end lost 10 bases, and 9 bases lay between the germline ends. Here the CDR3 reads CASSRDSEQFF. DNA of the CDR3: TGTGCCAGCAGCCGGGACTCCGAGCAGTTCTTC.

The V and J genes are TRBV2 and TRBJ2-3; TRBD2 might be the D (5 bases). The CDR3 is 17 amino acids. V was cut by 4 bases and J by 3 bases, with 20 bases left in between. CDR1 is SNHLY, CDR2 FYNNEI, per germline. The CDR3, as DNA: TGTGCCAGCAGTGCACGGGGAATGAATTCGAGGACAGATACGCAGTATTTT. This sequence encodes CASSARGMNSRTDTQYF.

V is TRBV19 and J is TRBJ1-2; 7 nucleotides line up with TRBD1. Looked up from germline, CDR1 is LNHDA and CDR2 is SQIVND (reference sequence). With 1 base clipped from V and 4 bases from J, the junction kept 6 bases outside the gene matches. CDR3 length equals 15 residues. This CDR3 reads CASSIGTGLLYGYTF. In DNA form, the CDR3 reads TGTGCCAGTAGTATAGGGACAGGACTACTCTATGGCTACACCTTC. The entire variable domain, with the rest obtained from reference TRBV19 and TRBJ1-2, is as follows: DGGITQSPKYLFRKEGQNVTLSCEQNLNHDAMYWYRQDPGQGLRLIYYSQIVNDFQKGDIAEGYSVSREKKESFPLTVTSAQKNPTAFYLCASSIGTGLLYGYTFGSGTRLTVV.